This T cell receptor (beta chain) was identified during a study of identical twins (dated by TCRdb to between 2015 and 2016). The study in broad terms: TCR alpha and beta repertoires from monozygotic twins, unrelated adults of various ages and cord blood were deep-sequenced to test whether fetal clonotypes persist. Replicate twin experiments were performed at different times using different library preparation protocols to rule out contamination. The investigation overall reported the following: A weaker excess of twin sharing was found in beta out-of-frame sequences because the signal-to-noise ratio was lowered by fewer shared sequences. Compared with coincidental sharing between unrelated individuals, an excess of low generation-probability sequences was observed among out-of-frame TCR alpha sequences shared between twins. Because the same donors could not be followed over many years, the conclusions depended on cross-sectional statistical analysis. Invariant T cells such as MAIT and iNKT could partly confound zero-insertion analyses, although diverse VJ usage argued against such confounding for most clonotypes. In monozygotic twins, recombination models systematically underestimated out-of-frame TCR alpha sharing, but the models matched the sharing seen between unrelated individuals. Abundant cord blood beta clonotypes had fewer insertions, young adult naive repertoires showed a similar but weaker trend, and memory repertoires showed no such trend.

This clonotype was counted between two and nine times. The target of this receptor is not known. No base quality information exists; no much larger clone differs at one position. Only healthy Caucasian donors were included. The twin cohort comprised three pairs of female monozygotic twins, all aged about 18 to 30 years. Miltenyi CD45RO+ enrichment and human naive T-cell isolation kits were used to isolate memory (CD45RO+) and naive T cells from PBMC. Library method: 5' RACE. The instrument given in TCRdb is Illumina HiSeq 2000. A universal primer binding site was introduced by template switching, and a unique molecular identifier was present in the final cDNA, enabling accurate counting of TCR cDNA molecules. First-strand cDNA for TCR alpha and beta chains was synthesized from specific primers in the conserved constant-segment region. Each cDNA library was double barcoded, with a SMART-Mk sample barcode plus Illumina barcodes, to control for contamination. TruSeq adapter sequences and Illumina sample barcodes were added in two successive PCR steps. Sequencing of the TCR alpha and beta cDNA libraries was done on the Illumina HiSeq platform using custom primers. In the paper's pipeline: MiGEC was used to process raw reads and extract unique molecular identifiers, and MiXCR was used to find CDR3 positions. Recombination models were inferred per individual with the repgenHMM and IGoR tools using an EM algorithm. Shared clonotype analysis was performed with the tcR package in R, normalizing sharing by the product of cloneset sizes. To study raw recombination without the effects of thymic and clonal selection, out-of-frame nonproductive sequences were analyzed. TCRdb reworked the public reads: Q25 trimming with fastp, MiXCR clone assembly, productive beta chains retained. One record per CDR3 amino acid sequence lists the most common genes and DNA. TCRdb, not the original authors, processed these V and J calls. The sample table records 210,000 or so distinct CDR3 sequences; 7.5% of these occur just once. About 1.9% of the sample rests with the top ten.

The germline V gene gives CDR1 as SGHTA and CDR2 as FQGNSA. The CDR3 runs 14 residues from the cysteine to the phenylalanine. Only CDR3 DNA remains: 42 bases, in frame from the first base. V ends up 4 bases short and J 6 bases short, with an unmatched junction base count of 2. Separately, the same data were catalogued under a study of yellow fever vaccine responses in identical twins. Drawing on the second study: According to the authors, in identical twins the way T cells responded to vaccination appeared partly convergent and partly personalized. Focusing on identical twins, the study followed the T cell clones that responded to the vaccine, and did so with precision.

The sequence was collected from a woman aged 18-29 years in good health. The chain joins TRBV7-2 to TRBJ1-4, and TRBD1 aligns with 10 junction nucleotides. The source material was memory (CD45RO+) T cells sorted from blood. The cell subset or site label, read with the paper, signifies: CD45RO+ enriched T cells. CDR3 protein: CASSSGQGDEKLFF. The DNA sequence is given as TGTGCCAGCAGCTCCGGACAGGGGGATGAAAAACTGTTTTTT.